The source of this TCR beta chain is a study of shared clonotypes between healthy human individuals. Study results and limitations: Relative to memory subsets, naive subsets generally showed larger estimated richness. Clonotypes not shared had lower generation probabilities than those common to all four donors.

The deep-level immunoSEQ assay was used. In the authors' methods: ImmunoSEQ junction-only sequences lacked quality scores, so their filtering differed. TCRdb keeps only in-frame clones here, not all; method: immunoSEQ multiplex PCR. Clonal size and the V and J genes are those of that table, whereas D and trimming came from the DNA. This table holds about 2.1 million clones, under 95% found once. On this clone: The antigen is unknown. Other DNA sequences in this sample translate to the same CDR3.

Trimming pared 4 bases from V and 0 bases from J, leaving 5 bases between. The CDR3 is 12 residues long. Germline V gene lookup returns CDR1 SGHNT and CDR2 YYREEE (reference sequence). Terminally differentiated effector memory CD45RA+ cells were excluded from the naive CD8 cells, which were CD45RO-negative and positively selected for CCR7. The chain links TRBV5-4 to TRBJ2-7; D is ambiguous. This clonotype was obtained from a man aged 18 to 30 in good health. Some clones in this sample may be carry-over from other donors' samples. Material for sequencing was naive CD8+ T cells from PBMCs. The CDR3 loop is CASSTDSYEQYF. In DNA form, the CDR3 reads TGTGCCAGCAGCACAGACTCCTACGAGCAGTACTTC.